The clone carrying this T cell receptor beta chain has only one observation. The sample is drawn from a study of control samples from healthy donors and cancer patients. Libraries were prepared by immunoSEQ multiplex PCR; TCRdb keeps only in-frame clonotypes and omits some of them. The table has tens of thousands of clones, around 90% seen once. J gave up 10 bases and V 4 bases, and 10 bases lay outside the gene matches. The CDR3 has 13 residues. In germline, CDR1 is MNHEY, CDR2 SVGAGI. The V gene is TRBV6-5, the J gene TRBJ2-7, with TRBD1 matching 7 bases. This clonotype was obtained from an older woman with head and neck cancer. The sequenced sample was PBMCs. The CDR3 sequence is CASSLENRGPQYF. CDR3 sequence (DNA): TGTGCCAGCAGTTTAGAGAACAGGGGCCCTCAGTACTTC.